The table lists the clone carrying this T cell receptor beta chain with many counts. Antigen specificity is unknown. The data were taken from a study of T cells after yellow fever vaccination. Study observations and caveats: Most primary-vaccination clones recurred post-booster (under 98% CD4, roughly 91% CD8).

V was cut by 3 bases and J by 3 bases, with 10 bases left in between. CDR1 is SGHRS and CDR2 is YFSETQ in the germline V gene. CDR3 length: 13 residues. TCRdb recomputed calls from the 5' RACE reads with MiXCR, one row per CDR3 protein. Of 150,000 or so distinct CDR3 sequences in the sample, over 7% were seen once. The sequence came from a man aged 18 to 30 who received the YFV17D yellow fever vaccine. The chain recombines TRBV5-1 with TRBJ2-7, with a possible D match to TRBD1 (6 bases). The material was CD8+ T cells sorted from PBMCs, obtained 45 days after the yellow fever booster vaccination. The CDR3 protein is CASSSGTFYEQYF. The CDR3 DNA reads as TGCGCCAGCAGCTCCGGGACATTCTACGAGCAGTACTTC.